A single sample is the source of the 9 T cell receptor beta chains below, sequenced in a study of blood T cell repertoires in COVID-19. Sequencing used immunoSEQ multiplex PCR; TCRdb keeps in-frame clones, though not all of them. The data hold hundreds of thousands of clones, with 75% to 90% observed a single time. Source material: peripheral blood. The source of these receptors is a woman in her thirties with acute or convalescent COVID-19.

CDR3 protein: CASSSQGDGNQPQHF. In DNA, the CDR3 is TGTGCCAGCAGTTCACAGGGTGACGGCAATCAGCCCCAGCATTTT. The chain employs TRBV27 and TRBJ1-5; TRBD1 might be the D (6 bases). The V and J ends lost 4 bases and 2 bases respectively, with 12 bases between them. The CDR3 length is 15 residues. Germline V CDR1 and CDR2: MNHEY, SMNVEV (reference sequence).

The chain is built from TRBV5-1 and TRBJ2-1; 9 bases align to TRBD2. After removal of 4 bases from V and 8 bases from J, the junction contained 7 bases not matched to a gene. In germline, CDR1 is SGHRS, CDR2 YFSETQ. The CDR3 loop spans 14 amino acids. DNA of the CDR3: TGCGCCAGCAGCCCGGGACTAGCTCAATATGAGCAGTTCTTC. It encodes CASSPGLAQYEQFF. The whole variable domain, filled in from reference TRBV5-1 and TRBJ2-1, reads KAGVTQTPRYLIKTRGQQVTLSCSPISGHRSVSWYQQTPGQGLQFLFEYFSETQRNKGNFPGRFSGRQFSNSRSEMNVSTLELGDSALYLCASSPGLAQYEQFFGPGTRLTVL.

The rearrangement links TRBV7-9 to TRBJ2-7, with 13 bases lining up with TRBD2. CDR1 is SEHNR and CDR2 is FQNEAQ in the germline V gene (reference sequence). This CDR3 comprises 18 residues. The junction had 10 bases not matched to a gene; V was cut back by 5 bases and J by 0 bases. The CDR3, as DNA: TGTGCCAGCAGCGAACACGGGACTAGCGGGGCCATCTCCTACGAGCAGTACTTC. Amino acid sequence: CASSEHGTSGAISYEQYF.

The chain uses TRBV9 and TRBJ1-3, with 7 bases that match TRBD1. Trimming removed 0 bases from V and 0 bases from J; junction bases left unmatched: 12. This CDR3 spans 19 amino acids. Germline-derived CDR1 and CDR2 are SGDLS and YYNGEE. The CDR3 reads CASSVGPGGRPSSGNTIYF. The DNA of the CDR3 is TGTGCCAGCAGCGTAGGCCCAGGGGGTCGACCTAGCTCTGGAAACACCATATATTTT.

The chain is built from TRBV3-1 (or the pseudogene TRBV3-2) and TRBJ2-1; unclear D gene. The CDR3 sequence is 12 residues long. Per germline, CDR1 LGHDT and CDR2 YNNKEL (reference sequence). V lost 1 base, J lost 10 bases, and 8 bases lay in between. CDR3 sequence: CASSQGFREQFF. In DNA form, the CDR3 reads TGTGCCAGCAGCCAAGGCTTCCGGGAGCAGTTCTTC.

This clone occurred once. The V and J genes are TRBV5-4 and TRBJ2-1, with 7 nucleotides matching TRBD2. The CDR3 consists of 15 residues. The germline gives CDR1 SGHNT, CDR2 YYREEE (reference sequence). With V trimmed by 1 base and J by 8 bases, 9 bases remained unmatched. For the CDR3, the DNA is TGTGCCAGCAGCTTGCAGCGGGACCCATGGGATGAGCAGTTCTTC. Translated, it gives CASSLQRDPWDEQFF.

This clone showed up just once. The chain is built from TRBV10-2 and TRBJ2-5, with TRBD2 matching 8 bases. The CDR3 is 14 residues long. Germline V CDR1 and CDR2: WSHSY, SAAADI. V lost 3 bases, J lost 7 bases, and 7 bases stayed unmatched. This chain's CDR3 is CASSELADQGTQYF. Here the CDR3 DNA reads TGCGCCAGCAGTGAACTAGCGGACCAGGGGACCCAGTACTTC.

This clone was counted at least ten times. The chain combines TRBV2 with TRBJ1-4; TRBD1 aligns across 7 bases. The J segment lost 1 base and the V segment lost 6 bases, leaving 5 bases of the junction unmatched. The CDR3 is made up of 15 amino acids. Germline V lookup: CDR1 SNHLY, CDR2 FYNNEI. The CDR3 sequence: CASRLTGVTNEKLFF. The CDR3 bases are TGTGCCAGCAGACTTACAGGGGTAACTAATGAAAAACTGTTTTTT.

In this sample, this clone turned up once. The chain employs TRBV5-1 and TRBJ2-2; D not certain. Trimming left V 4 bases short and J 3 bases short, with 13 bases between. Germline values: CDR1 SGHRS, CDR2 YFSETQ. CDR3 length: 15 amino acids. CDR3 sequence: CASSKLDWYTGELFF. For the CDR3, the DNA is TGCGCCAGCAGCAAGCTCGACTGGTACACCGGGGAGCTGTTTTTT.